The following is a TCR beta chain sequence with its context. Only in-frame clones appear in the TCRdb table, and some are missing; sequencing was by immunoSEQ multiplex PCR. Of over 70,000 clones detected, roughly 83% appear once; the ten largest clones hold 6.9%. These data originate in a study of OX40 agonist ivuxolimab in advanced cancers. Study details: Patient treatment consisted of intravenous ivuxolimab administration every 2 weeks at 0.01 to 10 mg/kg. Age averaged 60 years (range about 20 to 79), and approximately 80% were male.

The sequences come from CD4+ or CD8+ T cells sorted from blood, collected in a trial of the OX40 agonist ivuxolimab. The clonotype comes from an adult with an advanced solid tumor such as melanoma, head and neck, liver or kidney cancer.

This CDR3 is CASSLQASANYGYTF. The CDR3, as DNA: TGCGCCAGCAGCTTGCAAGCCAGTGCTAACTATGGCTACACCTTC. The rearrangement links TRBV5-1 to TRBJ1-2; no reliable D call. This CDR3 is built from 15 residues. CDR1 SGHRS and CDR2 YFSETQ come from the germline V gene. With 1 base removed from V and 0 bases from J, the gap between germline ends came to 10 bases.